This TCR beta chain stems from a study of cytomegalovirus exposure and HLA in healthy donors. A remark on this clone: Its matching antigen is unknown.

General study results and limits: Rates of TCR association differed by HLA locus in a later analysis, with DRB1 highest and HLA-C lowest. Diagnosis of cytomegalovirus status made by the classifier reportedly showed high specificity and sensitivity.

Germline-derived CDR1 and CDR2 are LNHDA and SQIVND (reference sequence). The CDR3 totals 16 residues. With 7 bases clipped from V and 5 bases from J, the junction kept 8 bases outside the gene matches. PCR amplification relied on 60 Vbeta primers (plus 13 Jbeta primers). Some clones are missing from TCRdb's copy, which holds only in-frame ones; the method was immunoSEQ multiplex PCR. Of about 91,000 clones listed, around four fifths are singletons. The sample was PBMCs. The receptor comes from a male donor in good health and CMV-seropositive. V and J are TRBV19 and TRBJ1-4, with 12 bases identical to TRBD1. DNA for the CDR3: TGTGCCAGTAAGACCGGGACAGGGGGCGCAAATGAAAAACTGTTTTTT. It encodes CASKTGTGGANEKLFF.